The source of this T cell receptor (beta chain) is a study of T cell repertoires in cytomegalovirus infection. Study-wide results and limits: HLA-C-restricted CMV-specific TCR beta clonotypes prevailed in the ex vivo response.

The CDR3 is 14 residues long. Trimming took 1 base from V and 8 from J; bases not matched to a gene: 2. Germline V CDR1 and CDR2: SGHTA, FQGNSA. This clonotype was found a few times. Its antigen is currently unknown. TCRdb processed the reads anew with MiXCR; each CDR3 protein has one entry. The sample consists of approximately 730,000 distinct CDR3 sequences, 33% of them appearing once. The V and J genes are TRBV7-2 and TRBJ2-4; 10 positions agree with TRBD2. This specimen was cultured PBMCs, taken from culture after CMV antigen stimulation. The sequence was collected from a human donor in good health (CMV status not recorded). Some clones in this sample may be carry-over from other donors' samples. CDR3: CASSLVTSGDIQYF. CDR3 in DNA: TGTGCCAGCAGCTTAGTTACTAGCGGGGACATTCAGTACTTC.